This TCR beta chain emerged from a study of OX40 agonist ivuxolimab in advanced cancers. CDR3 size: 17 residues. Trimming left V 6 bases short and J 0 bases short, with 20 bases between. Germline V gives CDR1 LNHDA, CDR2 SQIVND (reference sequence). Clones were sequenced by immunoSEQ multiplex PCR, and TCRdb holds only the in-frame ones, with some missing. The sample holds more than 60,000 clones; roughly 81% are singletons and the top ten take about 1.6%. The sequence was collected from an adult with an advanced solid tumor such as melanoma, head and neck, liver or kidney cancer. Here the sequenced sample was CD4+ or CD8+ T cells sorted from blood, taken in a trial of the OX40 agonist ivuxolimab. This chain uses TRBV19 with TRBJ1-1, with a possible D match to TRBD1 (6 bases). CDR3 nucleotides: TGTGCCAGTAGGGCCGGGATAGGGGGTTTCATGAACACTGAAGCTTTCTTT. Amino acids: CASRAGIGGFMNTEAFF.